These 14 T cell receptor beta chains originate from one sample sequenced in a study of T cells after yellow fever vaccination. From the 5' RACE reads, TCRdb called clonotypes with MiXCR, one entry per CDR3 protein. This sample has approximately 93,000 distinct CDR3 sequences, with 5.8% found just once. Sequencing used CD8+ T cells sorted from PBMCs, obtained 10 days after the yellow fever booster vaccination. Every receptor here comes from a man between 18 and 29 years old who received the YFV17D yellow fever vaccine.

This clonotype was seen a few times. The chain recombines TRBV15 with TRBJ1-1; weak D call: TRBD1 (5 bases). The CDR3 length is 13 residues. Germline V CDR1 and CDR2: LNHNV, YYDKDF (reference sequence). Deletions cut 5 bases from V and 0 bases from J, with 7 bases between. The CDR3 loop reads CATSPGLNTEAFF. The CDR3 region has the DNA TGTGCCACCAGCCCAGGGCTGAACACTGAAGCTTTCTTT.

This clonotype has ten or more counts. CDR3 protein: CASSLGQVGQPQHF. CDR3 DNA: TGCGCCAGCAGCTTGGGGCAGGTGGGACAGCCCCAGCATTTT. The genes are TRBV5-1 and TRBJ1-5; no definite D call. Germline-derived CDR1 and CDR2 are SGHRS and YFSETQ. Trimming took off 0 bases at V and 7 bases at J, with 11 bases between the two ends. The CDR3 runs 14 residues.

This clonotype was observed a handful of times. This chain connects TRBV7-2 to TRBJ2-3; D possibly corresponds to TRBD2 (6 bases). The CDR3 consists of 16 residues. Germline CDR1 reads SGHTA; CDR2 reads FQGNSA. Deletions cut 3 bases from V and 1 base from J, with 14 bases between. In nucleotides, the CDR3 is TGTGCCAGCAGCTTCCCCGGGAGTGGAGGCACAGATACGCAGTATTTT. It encodes CASSFPGSGGTDTQYF.

The chain carries TRBV7-8 and TRBJ1-5, with D perhaps matching TRBD1 (5 bases). V was pared by 7 bases and J by 4 bases, with 20 bases between. The CDR3 runs 16 residues. CDR1 is SGHVS and CDR2 is FQNEAQ in the germline V gene. The CDR3 sequence is CASTLGVVGINQPQHF. Written as DNA, the CDR3 is TGTGCCAGCACCCTAGGGGTTGTGGGGATTAATCAGCCCCAGCATTTT.

This clonotype was observed a handful of times. The CDR3 nucleotides read TGTGCCAGCAGCTTATGGGACTCGGGTGGAAGTGAGCAGTTCTTC. Translated, it gives CASSLWDSGGSEQFF. This chain links TRBV7-8 with TRBJ2-1; D perhaps matches TRBD2 (6 bases). The CDR3 is made up of 15 amino acids. The germline V gene has CDR1 SGHVS and CDR2 FQNEAQ. V was pared by 2 bases and J by 9 bases, with 17 bases between.

The sample holds many counts of this clonotype. V is TRBV28 and J is TRBJ2-3, with 14 bases matching TRBD2. Germline values: CDR1 MDHEN, CDR2 SYDVKM. The ends lost 5 bases at V and 6 bases at J; junction bases unmatched: 10. The CDR3 contains 17 residues. CDR3 region: CASSSGLAGGFKDTQYF. The CDR3 DNA sequence: TGTGCCAGCAGTAGCGGACTAGCGGGGGGTTTCAAGGATACGCAGTATTTT.

This clonotype was seen more than once but under ten times. V and J are TRBV27 and TRBJ2-1, with D uncertain. Trimming took off 2 bases at V and 0 bases at J, with 8 bases between the two ends. Germline values: CDR1 MNHEY, CDR2 SMNVEV (reference sequence). CDR3 length equals 15 residues. CDR3 region: CASSLVGSSYNEQFF. CDR3 DNA sequence: TGTGCCAGCAGTTTAGTGGGAAGCTCCTACAATGAGCAGTTCTTC.

This clonotype was recorded many times. The V and J genes are TRBV28 and TRBJ1-5; a possible D gene is TRBD1 (5 bases). The V and J ends lost 7 bases and 5 bases respectively, with 15 bases between them. The CDR3 sequence is 14 residues long. Germline CDR1 MDHEN, CDR2 SYDVKM. CDR3 sequence reads: CASNFPGGYQPQHF. The DNA of the CDR3 is TGTGCCAGCAACTTCCCCGGGGGGTATCAGCCCCAGCATTTT.

The chain employs TRBV7-6 and TRBJ2-1; D possibly corresponds to TRBD2 (7 bases). There are 17 residues in the CDR3. The germline CDR1 and CDR2 sequences are SGHVS and FNYEAQ. Between the trimmed V and J ends, which lost 2 bases and 4 bases, there was a span of 18 bases. The CDR3 DNA sequence: TGTGCCAGCAGCTTACGGGCCGGGGGGCAAAGGTACAATGAGCAGTTCTTC. Translated, it gives CASSLRAGGQRYNEQFF.

This clonotype was detected only a few times. This rearrangement joins TRBV7-9 to TRBJ2-7; the match to TRBD2 covers 12 bases. Germline lookup yields CDR1 SEHNR and CDR2 FQNEAQ (reference sequence). Trimming cost V 4 bases and J 1 base; bases outside gene matches: 8. CDR3 length: 17 residues. The CDR3 loop is CASSSTTTSGGSYEQYF. In DNA, the CDR3 is TGTGCCAGCAGCTCTACGACGACTAGCGGGGGTTCCTACGAGCAGTACTTC.

This clonotype was seen a few times. This sequence joins TRBV7-6 and TRBJ2-7; possible D gene TRBD1, 6 bases. Germline V lookup: CDR1 SGHVS, CDR2 FNYEAQ. Between the trimmed V and J ends, which lost 0 bases and 2 bases, there was a span of 11 bases. CDR3 length: 15 amino acids. CDR3 protein: CASSLADRTAYEQYF. The CDR3, as DNA: TGTGCCAGCAGCTTAGCAGACAGGACAGCCTACGAGCAGTACTTC. Full variable domain (remainder filled in from reference TRBV7-6 and TRBJ2-7): GAGVSQSPRYKVTKRGQDVALRCDPISGHVSLYWYRQALGQGPEFLTYFNYEAQQDKSGLPNDRFSAERPEGSISTLTIQRTEQRDSAMYRCASSLADRTAYEQYFGPGTRLTVT.

This clonotype was counted only a few times. The V gene is TRBV7-3, the J gene TRBJ2-1; D is perhaps TRBD2 (6 bases). Trimming pared 5 bases from V and 8 bases from J, leaving 16 bases between. Germline loops: CDR1 SGHTA, CDR2 FQGTGA. CDR3 length: 14 amino acids. The CDR3 spells CASSPDGGLDEQFF. In nucleotides, the CDR3 is TGTGCCAGCAGCCCAGACGGAGGGCTAGATGAGCAGTTCTTC. The complete variable domain, with remaining parts taken from reference TRBV7-3 and TRBJ2-1, reads GAGVSQTPSNKVTEKGKYVELRCDPISGHTALYWYRQSLGQGPEFLIYFQGTGAADDSGLPNDRFFAVRPEGSVSTLKIQRTERGDSAVYLCASSPDGGLDEQFFGPGTRLTVL.

The CDR3 reads CASSPGLAAGELFF. CDR3 DNA: TGTGCCAGCAGCCCGGGACTAGCGGCCGGGGAGCTGTTTTTT. The chain joins TRBV6-2 or TRBV6-3 to TRBJ2-2, with 11 bases matching TRBD2. With 6 bases clipped from V and 6 bases from J, the junction kept 3 bases outside the gene matches. Germline CDR1 reads MNHEY; CDR2 reads SVGEGT. This CDR3 contains 14 residues.

CDR3 amino acids: CASSQVVLAMETQYF. The DNA of the CDR3 is TGCGCCAGCAGCCAAGTGGTACTAGCTATGGAGACCCAGTACTTC. The chain has TRBV4-3 and TRBJ2-5; TRBD2 might be the D (6 bases). Germline V lookup: CDR1 LGHNA, CDR2 YSLEER. Trimming removed 1 base at V and 5 bases at J, with 14 bases between. CDR3 size: 15 residues.